Listed here are 12 T cell receptor beta chains from one sample, sequenced in a study of T cell responses to AZD1222 COVID-19 vaccine. Sequenced by immunoSEQ multiplex PCR; TCRdb stores in-frame clones only, minus some. The sample has 80,000 to 90,000 clones, 90% to 95% seen once. The sequences come from peripheral blood, collected on day 0 of MenACWY control vaccination. Receptors were obtained from an adult in good health.

The chain has TRBV28 and TRBJ1-1; 8 nucleotides match TRBD1. Germline V gives CDR1 MDHEN, CDR2 SYDVKM. This CDR3 is built from 12 residues. Trimming cost V 6 bases and J 7 bases; bases outside gene matches: 4. CDR3 loop: CASSLGTGEAFF. The CDR3 bases are TGTGCCAGCAGCCTGGGGACAGGTGAAGCTTTCTTT.

The rearrangement joins TRBV11-2 to TRBJ2-7, with unresolved D. CDR3 length equals 13 residues. Germline assignment: CDR1 SGHAT and CDR2 FQNNGV. V shed 1 base and J shed 2 bases, with 6 bases lying between them. This CDR3 reads CASSLGQTYEQYF. The CDR3 DNA reads TGTGCCAGCAGCTTAGGCCAGACCTACGAGCAGTACTTC.

The V call is TRBV11-1, the J call TRBJ2-3; TRBD2 matches at 8 bases. The CDR3 runs 16 residues. Germline-derived CDR1 and CDR2 are SGHAT and FQDESV (reference sequence). J gave up 2 bases and V 5 bases, and 9 bases lay outside the gene matches. The CDR3 DNA sequence: TGTGCCAGCAGCCCTGGGACTAGGCTTCTCACAGATACGCAGTATTTT. It translates to CASSPGTRLLTDTQYF. Complete variable domain (other parts from reference TRBV11-1 and TRBJ2-3): EAEVAQSPRYKITEKSQAVAFWCDPISGHATLYWYRQILGQGPELLVQFQDESVVDDSQLPKDRFSAERLKGVDSTLKIQPAELGDSAMYLCASSPGTRLLTDTQYFGPGTRLTVL.

This clone has only one observation. The rearrangement joins TRBV28 to TRBJ2-3; possible D gene TRBD2, 6 bases. The germline gives CDR1 MDHEN, CDR2 SYDVKM. The germline V and J ends were trimmed by 8 bases and 6 bases, with 21 bases remaining between them. The CDR3 has 15 residues. DNA for the CDR3: TGTGCCAGCGACCCCCGGGACTCCTATGGGGATACGCAGTATTTT. Translated, it gives CASDPRDSYGDTQYF.

The chain joins TRBV14 to TRBJ2-1; 7 bases map to TRBD2. Germline V gene data show CDR1 as SGHDN and CDR2 as FVKESK. The CDR3 extends over 15 amino acids. J gave up 7 bases and V 2 bases, and 8 bases lay outside the gene matches. The CDR3 DNA is TGTGCCAGCAGCCAAATTTGGGAGGGCAGGAATGAGCAGTTCTTC. This codes for CASSQIWEGRNEQFF.

This chain connects TRBV4-2 to TRBJ2-1; TRBD2 matches at 13 bases. CDR1 is LGHNA, CDR2 YNFKEQ, per germline. V lost 3 bases and J lost 0; bases outside the gene matches: 5. This CDR3 comprises 18 residues. The CDR3 region has the DNA TGTGCCAGCAGCCATCCGAGGACTAGCGGGAGCTCCTACAATGAGCAGTTCTTC. Translation gives CASSHPRTSGSSYNEQFF.

This clone has a single count. J is TRBJ1-6 and V is TRBV5-1; 7 bases fit TRBD1. The CDR3 loop spans 18 amino acids. V shed 4 bases and J 2 bases; nucleotides not matched to a gene: 12. CDR1 and CDR2 from the germline V gene are SGHRS and YFSETQ. Here the CDR3 reads CASSPTLRGRTYNSPLHF. CDR3 coding DNA: TGCGCCAGCAGCCCCACACTCAGGGGGAGGACCTATAATTCACCCCTCCACTTT.

The chain links TRBV7-9 to TRBJ2-1; D is possibly TRBD2 (5 bases). The CDR3 totals 13 residues. V gave up 0 bases and J gave up 8 bases, with 8 bases separating them. Germline CDR1 reads SEHNR; CDR2 reads FQNEAQ (reference sequence). The CDR3 reads CASSLAVGDEQFF. The CDR3 DNA reads TGTGCCAGCAGCTTAGCCGTGGGAGATGAGCAGTTCTTC. The variable domain in full, with the rest retrieved from reference TRBV7-9 and TRBJ2-1, is DTGVSQNPRHKITKRGQNVTFRCDPISEHNRLYWYRQTLGQGPEFLTYFQNEAQLEKSRLLSDRFSAERPKGSFSTLEIQRTEQGDSAMYLCASSLAVGDEQFFGPGTRLTVL.

This clone was counted a single time. This chain links TRBV9 with TRBJ2-2, with 9 bases fitting TRBD2. Germline CDR1 is SGDLS and CDR2 is YYNGEE. This CDR3 has 13 amino acids. V dropped 5 bases and J dropped 4; count of bases not matched to a gene: 0. The CDR3 DNA is TGTGCCAGCAGGACTAGCGGCACCGGGGAGCTGTTTTTT. This gives the protein CASRTSGTGELFF.

The CDR3 nucleotides are TGTGCCAGCAGCCCAGAGGGGGGCGGGTATGGCTACACCTTC. Translation gives CASSPEGGGYGYTF. This rearrangement joins TRBV5-4 to TRBJ1-2; a possible D gene is TRBD1 (6 bases). CDR1 SGHNT and CDR2 YYREEE come from the germline V gene (reference sequence). This CDR3 region has 14 residues. Trimming shortened V by 4 bases and J by 5 bases, and 15 bases separated the two germline ends.

This rearrangement joins TRBV25-1 to TRBJ1-5, with D unclear. Trimming took 4 bases from V and 1 from J, leaving 8 bases between them. Germline-derived CDR1 and CDR2 are MGHDK and SYGVNS. The CDR3 loop spans 14 amino acids. The CDR3 coding sequence is TGTGCCAGCAGTGTAGTAGGGAGCAATCAGCCCCAGCATTTT. Its protein is CASSVVGSNQPQHF.

Notes on this clone: At the DNA level, this CDR3 is encoded by other sequences in the same sample as well. This rearrangement joins TRBV20-1 to TRBJ1-2; tentatively, D is TRBD1 (5 bases). The CDR3 runs to 11 residues. Germline CDR1 and CDR2: DFQATT and SNEGSKA (reference sequence). Trimming cost V 3 bases and J 6 bases, with 8 bases left between them. CDR3 sequence (DNA): TGCAGTGCTAGTGCAGGGAATGGCTACACCTTC. It encodes CSASAGNGYTF.